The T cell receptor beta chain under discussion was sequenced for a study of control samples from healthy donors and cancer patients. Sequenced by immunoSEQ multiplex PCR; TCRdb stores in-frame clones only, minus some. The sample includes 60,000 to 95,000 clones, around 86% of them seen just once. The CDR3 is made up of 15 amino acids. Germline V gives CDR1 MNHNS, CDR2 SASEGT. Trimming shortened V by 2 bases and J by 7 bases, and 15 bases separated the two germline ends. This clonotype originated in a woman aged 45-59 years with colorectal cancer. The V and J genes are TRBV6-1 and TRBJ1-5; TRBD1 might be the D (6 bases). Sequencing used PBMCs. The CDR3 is CASSEYQGQRQPQHF. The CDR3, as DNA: TGTGCCAGCAGTGAATATCAGGGGCAGAGACAGCCCCAGCATTTT.